Following are 27 T cell receptor beta chains from one sample sequenced in a study of T cells after yellow fever vaccination. TCRdb used MiXCR to reprocess the 5' RACE reads, holding one entry per CDR3 protein. Of 300,000 or so distinct CDR3 sequences in the sample, approximately 4.2% were seen once. The sample here was PBMCs, taken 5 days after the yellow fever booster vaccination. Receptors originate from a man younger than 30 who received the YFV17D yellow fever vaccine.

V usage is TRBV5-1 and J usage is TRBJ2-1; the D call may be TRBD1 or TRBD2 (5 bases each). The CDR3 spans 16 residues. CDR1 and CDR2 (germline): SGHRS, YFSETQ. V was pared by 2 bases and J by 2 bases, with 14 bases between. As DNA, the CDR3 is TGCGCCAGCAGCTTCGGACTCCGAGGGGCCTACAATGAGCAGTTCTTC. Its protein is CASSFGLRGAYNEQFF.

J is TRBJ2-4 and V is TRBV5-1; TRBD2 matches at 7 bases. Germline assignment: CDR1 SGHRS and CDR2 YFSETQ. After removal of 0 bases from V and 6 bases from J, the junction contained 9 bases not matched to a gene. This CDR3 region has 16 residues. The CDR3, as DNA: TGCGCCAGCAGCTTGGGGCCTGAGACGGGGGGAAACATTCAGTACTTC. Amino acid sequence: CASSLGPETGGNIQYF.

In this sample, this clonotype turned up a few times. The chain has TRBV5-1 and TRBJ1-2; D ambiguous. The V gene lost 2 bases and the J gene lost 3 bases, with 8 bases spanning the gap. The CDR3 length is 13 residues. CDR1 is SGHRS, CDR2 YFSETQ, per germline. The DNA for the CDR3 is TGCGCCAGCAGCTTTGAGGTCGACTATGGCTACACCTTC. Translating gives CASSFEVDYGYTF.

This clonotype came up many times. The J gene is TRBJ2-5, the V gene TRBV7-2, with D possibly matching TRBD2 (7 bases). Germline V gene sequence: CDR1 SGHTA, CDR2 FQGNSA. The CDR3 is made up of 16 amino acids. V lost 1 base, J lost 2 bases, and 14 bases lay in between. CDR3 protein: CASSLEGGGLQETQYF. CDR3 nucleotides: TGTGCCAGCAGCTTAGAGGGCGGGGGCCTACAAGAGACCCAGTACTTC.

This clonotype appeared many times. CDR3 bases: TGCGCCAGCACCGGGACAGGGCATTACAATGAGCAGTTCTTC. This codes for CASTGTGHYNEQFF. V usage is TRBV5-1 and J usage is TRBJ2-1; 9 nucleotides agree with TRBD1. The V gene's germline CDR1 is SGHRS and CDR2 YFSETQ. The CDR3 has 14 residues. V dropped 6 bases and J dropped 4; count of bases not matched to a gene: 5.

This clonotype was observed at least ten times. V usage is TRBV7-2 and J usage is TRBJ2-1; perhaps D is TRBD1 or TRBD2 (6 bases each). V was pared by 1 base and J by 2 bases, with 12 bases between. This CDR3 is built from 16 residues. The germline V gene has CDR1 SGHTA and CDR2 FQGNSA. The DNA of the CDR3 is TGTGCCAGCAGCTTAGGAGGGGGGTCGACCTACAATGAGCAGTTCTTC. It specifies CASSLGGGSTYNEQFF.

As for this clonotype: At one of its ends the junction is not consistent with the germline gene, which may arise from a read error. The chain is built from TRBV28 and TRBJ1-1; D call uncertain. The CDR3 consists of 14 residues. Germline V gene lookup returns CDR1 MDHEN and CDR2 SYDVKM. The CDR3 loop is CASSLWREGTEAFF. For the CDR3, the DNA is TGTGCCAGCAGTTTGTGGAGGGAGGGAACTGAAGCTTTTTTT.

J is TRBJ2-3 and V is TRBV5-1; either TRBD1 or TRBD2 may fit D (5 bases each). The CDR3 extends over 13 amino acids. Trimming stripped 4 bases from V and 6 bases from J, with 12 bases between. Germline loops: CDR1 SGHRS, CDR2 YFSETQ. CDR3 nucleotide sequence: TGCGCCAGCAGCCCATCCGGGGCCGATACGCAGTATTTT. This translates into CASSPSGADTQYF.

This clonotype occurred many times. The chain is built from TRBV4-3 and TRBJ2-1, with D unclear. V was cut by 0 bases and J by 0 bases, with 6 bases left in between. Germline lookup yields CDR1 LGHNA and CDR2 YSLEER. The CDR3 is 15 residues long. The CDR3 loop is CASSQEQSSYNEQFF. Written as DNA, the CDR3 is TGCGCCAGCAGCCAAGAACAGAGCTCCTACAATGAGCAGTTCTTC.

This clonotype was counted a few times. The chain carries TRBV20-1 and TRBJ2-7; a weak D match, TRBD1 (5 bases). The length of the CDR3 is 11 residues. Germline V gives CDR1 DFQATT, CDR2 SNEGSKA (reference sequence). Trimming left V 2 bases short and J 5 bases short, with 7 bases between. In DNA form, the CDR3 reads TGCAGTGCTAGACAGGGCCACGAGCAGTACGTC. Amino acids: CSARQGHEQYV.

The J gene is TRBJ2-3, the V gene TRBV5-1; 9 nucleotides agree with TRBD1. Per germline, CDR1 SGHRS and CDR2 YFSETQ. The CDR3 loop spans 16 amino acids. V shed 4 bases, J shed 4 bases, and the junction held 10 bases outside the gene matches. CDR3 region: CASSPLGDRAADTQYF. The CDR3 DNA reads TGCGCCAGCAGCCCCCTGGGGGACAGGGCCGCAGATACGCAGTATTTT.

This clonotype was counted at least ten times. This chain links TRBV5-1 with TRBJ2-2; perhaps TRBD1 as D (7 bases). From germline, CDR1 is SGHRS and CDR2 YFSETQ. The CDR3 has 14 residues. Trimming took off 4 bases at V and 12 bases at J, with 19 bases between the two ends. The DNA for the CDR3 is TGCGCCAGCAGCCCCGGAGGGGGCCAGTGGAAGCTGTTTTTT. Translating it yields CASSPGGGQWKLFF.

This clonotype turned up a few times. The J gene is TRBJ2-3, the V gene TRBV10-3; TRBD1 matches at 11 bases. Germline V gives CDR1 ENHRY, CDR2 SYGVKD. Unmatched junction bases numbered 3, after V lost 3 bases and J lost 4 bases. The CDR3 has 15 amino acids. The CDR3 bases are TGTGCCATCAGTGAAGGGACAGGGGGGGCAGATACGCAGTATTTT. It specifies CAISEGTGGADTQYF.

A few counts support this clonotype. The rearrangement joins TRBV4-3 to TRBJ2-4; possible D gene TRBD1, 6 bases. The CDR3 totals 14 residues. Germline V gene data show CDR1 as LGHNA and CDR2 as YSLEER. V was pared by 1 base and J by 7 bases, with 11 bases between. Here the CDR3 DNA reads TGCGCCAGCAGCCAAGTTGTCCAGGGGAACATTCAGTACTTC. It translates to CASSQVVQGNIQYF.

The V and J genes are TRBV4-2 and TRBJ1-3; D is ambiguous. V dropped 1 base and J dropped 0 bases, with 10 bases sitting between them. This CDR3 region has 16 residues. Germline CDR1 LGHNA, CDR2 YNFKEQ. CDR3 sequence reads: CASSQVILSSGNTIYF. The CDR3 bases are TGTGCCAGCAGCCAAGTAATCCTGAGCTCTGGAAACACCATATATTTT.

This clonotype was counted a few times. The chain links TRBV29-1 to TRBJ1-1; D remains ambiguous. This CDR3 region has 13 residues. CDR1 SQVTM and CDR2 ANQGSEA come from the germline V gene. The V gene lost 4 bases and the J gene lost 0 bases, with 9 bases spanning the gap. The DNA of the CDR3 is TGCAGCGTTGCGGGGAACATGAACACTGAAGCTTTCTTT. Translation gives CSVAGNMNTEAFF.

This clonotype was seen a few times. This sequence joins TRBV6-5 and TRBJ2-2, with 11 bases matching TRBD1. The CDR3 loop spans 16 amino acids. The ends lost 4 bases at V and 0 bases at J; junction bases unmatched: 1. CDR1 MNHEY and CDR2 SVGAGI come from the germline V gene. The CDR3 nucleotides are TGTGCCAGCAGTTCGGGACAGGGGGCGAACACCGGGGAGCTGTTTTTT. The encoded protein is CASSSGQGANTGELFF.

J is TRBJ1-1 and V is TRBV9, with D possibly TRBD1 on 5 matching bases. The V end was cut by 1 base, the J end by 3 bases, with 10 bases between. Germline CDR1 SGDLS, CDR2 YYNGEE. This CDR3 has 14 residues. The CDR3 here is CASSVSGLDTEAFF. The CDR3 bases are TGTGCCAGCAGCGTATCAGGGTTGGACACTGAAGCTTTCTTT.

This clonotype was counted at least ten times. The rearrangement uses TRBV7-9 and TRBJ2-2, with D perhaps TRBD1 (5 bases). Germline V gene sequence: CDR1 SEHNR, CDR2 FQNEAQ (reference sequence). V lost 5 bases and J 6 bases, leaving 10 bases between the germline ends. CDR3 length: 13 residues. The CDR3 region has the DNA TGTGCCAGCAGCAGGGGTTATCCCGGGGAGCTGTTTTTT. Translated: CASSRGYPGELFF.

The CDR3 region is CSAPRAGNTEAFF. The CDR3 nucleotides read TGCAGTGCTCCGCGAGCCGGGAACACTGAAGCTTTCTTT. This rearrangement joins TRBV20-1 to TRBJ1-1; D not resolved. V was trimmed by 5 bases and J by 1 base, leaving 11 bases between them. This CDR3 is 13 amino acids long. Looked up from germline, CDR1 is DFQATT and CDR2 is SNEGSKA (reference sequence).

The table lists this clonotype with many counts. This rearrangement joins TRBV18 to TRBJ2-3; the match to TRBD2 covers 12 bases. The CDR3 extends over 16 amino acids. Germline loops: CDR1 KGHSH, CDR2 LQKENI. With 5 bases clipped from V and 5 bases from J, the junction kept 8 bases outside the gene matches. CDR3 in amino acids: CASSARTSGDKDTQYF. The CDR3 DNA is TGTGCCAGCTCAGCCCGGACTAGCGGGGATAAAGATACGCAGTATTTT. Full variable domain (missing parts from reference TRBV18 and TRBJ2-3): NAGVMQNPRHLVRRRGQEARLRCSPMKGHSHVYWYRQLPEEGLKFMVYLQKENIIDESGMPKERFSAEFPKEGPSILRIQQVVRGDSAAYFCASSARTSGDKDTQYFGPGTRLTVL.

A few counts support this clonotype. V usage is TRBV7-2 and J usage is TRBJ2-5; 7 positions match TRBD2. The CDR3 totals 14 residues. CDR1 and CDR2 (germline): SGHTA, FQGNSA. The trim removed 11 bases at V and 1 base at J, leaving 10 bases unmatched. The CDR3 coding sequence is TGTGCCTCCTGTTCCCAGCGGGGCCAAGAGACCCAGTACTTC. This sequence encodes CASCSQRGQETQYF.

This clonotype appeared many times. The chain employs TRBV27 and TRBJ2-2; the D gene is possibly TRBD2 (5 bases). Trimming took 6 bases from V and 4 from J, leaving 18 bases between them. This CDR3 contains 16 residues. From germline, CDR1 is MNHEY and CDR2 SMNVEV (reference sequence). The chain's CDR3 is CASSPQLSVGTGELFF. In DNA form, the CDR3 reads TGTGCCAGCAGCCCACAACTTAGCGTCGGCACCGGGGAGCTGTTTTTT.

This clonotype came up many times. This sequence joins TRBV4-3 and TRBJ2-7; 13 bases align to TRBD2. Germline CDR1 reads LGHNA; CDR2 reads YSLEER. Unmatched junction bases numbered 1, after V lost 1 base and J lost 4 bases. CDR3 length equals 15 residues. The CDR3 sequence is CASSQGTSGGYEQYF. The CDR3 nucleotides are TGCGCCAGCAGCCAAGGGACTAGCGGGGGATACGAGCAGTACTTC.

This clonotype was observed at least ten times. The genes are TRBV5-4 and TRBJ1-2; the D gene is possibly TRBD1 (6 bases). The V gene's germline CDR1 is SGHNT and CDR2 YYREEE (reference sequence). There are 15 residues in the CDR3. V lost 2 bases and J 8 bases, leaving 19 bases between the germline ends. Here the CDR3 DNA reads TGTGCCAGCAGCTTAGACAGGAGGGGAACCAAGGGCTACACCTTC. Protein sequence: CASSLDRRGTKGYTF.

This clonotype was seen only a few times. This rearrangement joins TRBV27 to TRBJ2-7; D call uncertain. Trimming removed 5 bases from V and 7 bases from J, with 12 bases in between. There are 12 residues in the CDR3. CDR1 is MNHEY and CDR2 is SMNVEV in the germline V gene (reference sequence). In DNA, the CDR3 is TGTGCCAGCAGTGCGGTAATAAGGGAGCAGTACGTC. Amino acids: CASSAVIREQYV.

This clonotype showed up just a few times. The rearrangement joins TRBV20-1 to TRBJ1-2, with TRBD1 matching over 10 bases. This CDR3 region has 15 residues. CDR1 DFQATT and CDR2 SNEGSKA come from the germline V gene (reference sequence). The junction had 10 bases not matched to a gene; V was cut back by 6 bases and J by 3 bases. The CDR3 DNA follows: TGCAGTGCCCCGACGGGGACAGGGGTAGACTATGGCTACACCTTC. Residues: CSAPTGTGVDYGYTF.